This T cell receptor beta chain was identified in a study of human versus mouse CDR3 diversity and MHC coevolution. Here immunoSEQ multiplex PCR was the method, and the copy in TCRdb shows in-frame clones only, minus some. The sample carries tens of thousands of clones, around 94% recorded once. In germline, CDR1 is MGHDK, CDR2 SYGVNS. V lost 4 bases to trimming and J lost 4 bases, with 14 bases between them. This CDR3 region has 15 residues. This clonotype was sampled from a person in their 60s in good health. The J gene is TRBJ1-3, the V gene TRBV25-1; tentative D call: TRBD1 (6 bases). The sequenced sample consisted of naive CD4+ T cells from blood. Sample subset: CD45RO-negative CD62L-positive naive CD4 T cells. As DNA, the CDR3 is TGTGCCAGCAGTGGTCCCAGGGGAAGGGGAAACACCATATATTTT. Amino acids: CASSGPRGRGNTIYF.